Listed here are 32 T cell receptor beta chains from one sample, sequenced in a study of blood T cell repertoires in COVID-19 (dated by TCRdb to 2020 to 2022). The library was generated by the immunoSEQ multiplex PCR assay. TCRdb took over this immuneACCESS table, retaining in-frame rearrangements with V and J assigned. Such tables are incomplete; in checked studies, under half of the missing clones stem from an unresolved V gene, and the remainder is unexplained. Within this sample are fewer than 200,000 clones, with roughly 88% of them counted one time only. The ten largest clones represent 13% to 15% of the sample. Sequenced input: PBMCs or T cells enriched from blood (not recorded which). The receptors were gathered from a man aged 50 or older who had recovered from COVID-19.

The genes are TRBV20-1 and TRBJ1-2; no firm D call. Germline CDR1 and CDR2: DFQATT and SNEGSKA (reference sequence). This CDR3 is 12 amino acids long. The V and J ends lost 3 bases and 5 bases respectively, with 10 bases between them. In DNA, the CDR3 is TGCAGTGCTAGTGACTTGACTTATGGCTACACCTTC. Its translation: CSASDLTYGYTF.

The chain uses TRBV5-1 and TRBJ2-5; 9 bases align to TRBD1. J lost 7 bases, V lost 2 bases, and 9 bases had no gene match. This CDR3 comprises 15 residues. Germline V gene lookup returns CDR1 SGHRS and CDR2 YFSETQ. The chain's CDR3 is CASSFSGTGRPTQYF. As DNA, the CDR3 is TGCGCCAGCAGCTTTTCCGGGACAGGGCGCCCGACCCAGTACTTC.

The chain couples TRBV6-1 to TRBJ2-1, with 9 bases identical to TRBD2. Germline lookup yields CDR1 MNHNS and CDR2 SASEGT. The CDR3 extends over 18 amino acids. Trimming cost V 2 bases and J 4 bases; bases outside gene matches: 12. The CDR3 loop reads CASSERAGGGAGYNEQFF. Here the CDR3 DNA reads TGTGCCAGCAGTGAAAGGGCCGGCGGGGGGGCAGGGTACAATGAGCAGTTCTTC.

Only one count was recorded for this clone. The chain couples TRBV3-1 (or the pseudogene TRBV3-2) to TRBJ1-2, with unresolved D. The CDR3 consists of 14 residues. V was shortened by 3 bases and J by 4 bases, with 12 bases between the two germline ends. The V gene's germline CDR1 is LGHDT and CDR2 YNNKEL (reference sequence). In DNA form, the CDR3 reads TGTGCCAGCAGCCATCGGGGAGCGGTCTATGGCTACACCTTC. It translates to CASSHRGAVYGYTF.

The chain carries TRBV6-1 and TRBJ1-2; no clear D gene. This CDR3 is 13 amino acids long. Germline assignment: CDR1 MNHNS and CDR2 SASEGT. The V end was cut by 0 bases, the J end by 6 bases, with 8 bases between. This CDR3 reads CASSEAGHHGYTF. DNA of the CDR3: TGTGCCAGCAGTGAAGCGGGCCACCATGGCTACACCTTC.

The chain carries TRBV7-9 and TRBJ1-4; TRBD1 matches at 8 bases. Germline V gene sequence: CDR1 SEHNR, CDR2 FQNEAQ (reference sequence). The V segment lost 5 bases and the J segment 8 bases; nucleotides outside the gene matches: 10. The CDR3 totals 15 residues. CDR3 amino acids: CASSRGGQGVEKLFF. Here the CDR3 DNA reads TGTGCCAGCAGCCGCGGCGGACAGGGAGTAGAAAAACTGTTTTTT.

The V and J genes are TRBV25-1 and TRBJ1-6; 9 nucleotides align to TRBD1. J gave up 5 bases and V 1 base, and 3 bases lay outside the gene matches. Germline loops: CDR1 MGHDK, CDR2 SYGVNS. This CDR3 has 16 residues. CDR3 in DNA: TGTGCCAGCAGTGAATGGGGGACAGGGAATAATTCACCCCTCCACTTT. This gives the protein CASSEWGTGNNSPLHF.

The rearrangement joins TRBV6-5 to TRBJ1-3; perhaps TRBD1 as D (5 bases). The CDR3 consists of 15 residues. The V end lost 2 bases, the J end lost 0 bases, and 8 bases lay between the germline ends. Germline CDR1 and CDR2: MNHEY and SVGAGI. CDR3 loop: CASSYAGPSGNTIYF. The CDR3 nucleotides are TGTGCCAGCAGTTACGCGGGGCCCTCTGGAAACACCATATATTTT.

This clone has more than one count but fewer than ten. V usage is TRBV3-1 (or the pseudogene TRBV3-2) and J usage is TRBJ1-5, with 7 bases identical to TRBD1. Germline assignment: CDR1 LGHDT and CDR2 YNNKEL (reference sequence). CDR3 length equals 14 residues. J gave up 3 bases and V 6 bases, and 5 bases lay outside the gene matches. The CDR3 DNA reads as TGTGCCAGCAGTCCCGACAGGGTCAATCAGCCCCAGCATTTT. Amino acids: CASSPDRVNQPQHF.

CDR3 sequence reads: CASSAATRGGRGNEQFF. CDR3 DNA: TGTGCCAGCAGTGCCGCTACGCGGGGGGGCCGTGGGAATGAGCAGTTCTTC. V gene TRBV5-4 combines with J gene TRBJ2-1; TRBD2 aligns across 9 bases. The length of the CDR3 is 17 residues. From germline, CDR1 is SGHNT and CDR2 YYREEE (reference sequence). Trimming took 5 bases from V and 7 from J; bases not matched to a gene: 16.

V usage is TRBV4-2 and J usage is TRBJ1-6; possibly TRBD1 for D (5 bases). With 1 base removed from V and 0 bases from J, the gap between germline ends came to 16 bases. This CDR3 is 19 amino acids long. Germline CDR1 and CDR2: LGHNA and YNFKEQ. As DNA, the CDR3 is TGTGCCAGCAGCCAAGGGGGCGCGAGGACGAGCTCCTATAATTCACCCCTCCACTTT. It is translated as CASSQGGARTSSYNSPLHF.

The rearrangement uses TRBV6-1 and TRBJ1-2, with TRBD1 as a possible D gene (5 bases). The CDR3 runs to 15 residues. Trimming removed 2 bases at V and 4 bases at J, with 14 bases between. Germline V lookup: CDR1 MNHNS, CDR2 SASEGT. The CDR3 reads CASSELGGLSYGYTF. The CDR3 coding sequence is TGTGCCAGCAGTGAACTGGGGGGATTGAGCTATGGCTACACCTTC.

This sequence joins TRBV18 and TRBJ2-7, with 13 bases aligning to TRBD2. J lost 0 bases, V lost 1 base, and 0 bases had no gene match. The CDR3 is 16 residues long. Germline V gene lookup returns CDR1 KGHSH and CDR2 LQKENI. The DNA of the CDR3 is TGTGCCAGCTCACCACGACTAGCGGGGGGCTCCTACGAGCAGTACTTC. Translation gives CASSPRLAGGSYEQYF. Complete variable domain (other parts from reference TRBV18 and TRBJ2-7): NAGVMQNPRHLVRRRGQEARLRCSPMKGHSHVYWYRQLPEEGLKFMVYLQKENIIDESGMPKERFSAEFPKEGPSILRIQQVVRGDSAAYFCASSPRLAGGSYEQYFGPGTRLTVT.

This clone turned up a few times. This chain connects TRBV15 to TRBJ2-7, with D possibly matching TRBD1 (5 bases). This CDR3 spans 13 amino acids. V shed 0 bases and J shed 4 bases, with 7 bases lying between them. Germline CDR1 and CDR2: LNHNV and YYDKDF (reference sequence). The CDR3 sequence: CATSREGRYEQYF. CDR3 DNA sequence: TGTGCCACCAGCAGAGAGGGGCGGTACGAGCAGTACTTC.

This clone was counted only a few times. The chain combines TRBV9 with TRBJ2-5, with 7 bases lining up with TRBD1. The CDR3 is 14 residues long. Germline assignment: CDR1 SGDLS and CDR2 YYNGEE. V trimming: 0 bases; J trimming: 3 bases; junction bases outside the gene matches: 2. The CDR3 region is CASSVAGTEETQYF. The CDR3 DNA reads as TGTGCCAGCAGCGTAGCGGGGACAGAAGAGACCCAGTACTTC.

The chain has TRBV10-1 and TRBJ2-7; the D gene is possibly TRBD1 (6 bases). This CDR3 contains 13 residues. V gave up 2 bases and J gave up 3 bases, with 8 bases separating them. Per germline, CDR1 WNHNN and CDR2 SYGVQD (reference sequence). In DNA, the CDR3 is TGCGCCAGCAGTGAGGGCAGGGGCTACGAGCAGTACTTC. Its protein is CASSEGRGYEQYF.

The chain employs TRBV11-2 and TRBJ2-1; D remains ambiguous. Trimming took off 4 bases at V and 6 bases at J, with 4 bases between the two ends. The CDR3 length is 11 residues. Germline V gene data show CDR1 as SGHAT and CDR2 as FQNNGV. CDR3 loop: CASSYSNEQFF. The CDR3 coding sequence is TGTGCCAGCAGCTACAGCAATGAGCAGTTCTTC.

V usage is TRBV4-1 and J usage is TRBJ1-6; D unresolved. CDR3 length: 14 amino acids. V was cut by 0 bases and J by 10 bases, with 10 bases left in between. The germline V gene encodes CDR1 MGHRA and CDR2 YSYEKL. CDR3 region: CASSQDLPSSPLHF. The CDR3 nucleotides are TGCGCCAGCAGCCAAGATTTGCCGAGCTCACCCCTCCACTTT.

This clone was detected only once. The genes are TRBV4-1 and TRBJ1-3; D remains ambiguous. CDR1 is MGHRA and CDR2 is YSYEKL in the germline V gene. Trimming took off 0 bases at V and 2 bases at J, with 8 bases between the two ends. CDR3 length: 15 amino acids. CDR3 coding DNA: TGCGCCAGCAGCCAAGATCGTACAGCTGGAAACACCATATATTTT. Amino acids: CASSQDRTAGNTIYF.

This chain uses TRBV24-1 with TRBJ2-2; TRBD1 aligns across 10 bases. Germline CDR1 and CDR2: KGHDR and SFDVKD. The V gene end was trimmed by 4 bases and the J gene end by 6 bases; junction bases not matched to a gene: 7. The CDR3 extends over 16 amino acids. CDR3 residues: CATSDPGQGPAGELFF. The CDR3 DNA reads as TGTGCCACCAGTGACCCGGGACAGGGGCCCGCCGGGGAGCTGTTTTTT.

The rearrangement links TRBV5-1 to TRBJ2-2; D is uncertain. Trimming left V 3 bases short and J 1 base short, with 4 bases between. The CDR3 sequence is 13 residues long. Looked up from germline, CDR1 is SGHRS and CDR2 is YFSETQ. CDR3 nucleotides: TGCGCCAGCAGCTCCCAGAACACCGGGGAGCTGTTTTTT. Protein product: CASSSQNTGELFF. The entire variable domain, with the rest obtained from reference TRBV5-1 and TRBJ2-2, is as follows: KAGVTQTPRYLIKTRGQQVTLSCSPISGHRSVSWYQQTPGQGLQFLFEYFSETQRNKGNFPGRFSGRQFSNSRSEMNVSTLELGDSALYLCASSSQNTGELFFGEGSRLTVL.

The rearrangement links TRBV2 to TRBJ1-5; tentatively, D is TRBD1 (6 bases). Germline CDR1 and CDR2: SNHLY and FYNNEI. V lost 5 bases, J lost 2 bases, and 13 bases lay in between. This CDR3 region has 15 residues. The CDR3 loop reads CASSLGQSRNQPQHF. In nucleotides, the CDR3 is TGTGCCAGCAGTCTTGGACAGTCCCGCAATCAGCCCCAGCATTTT.

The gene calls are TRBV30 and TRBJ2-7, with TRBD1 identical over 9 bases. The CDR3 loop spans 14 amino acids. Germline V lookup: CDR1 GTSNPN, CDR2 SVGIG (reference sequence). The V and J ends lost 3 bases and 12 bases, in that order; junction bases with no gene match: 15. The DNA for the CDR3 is TGTGCCTGGAGCCCAACGGGGACAGGGCTTCGTAGGTACTTC. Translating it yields CAWSPTGTGLRRYF.

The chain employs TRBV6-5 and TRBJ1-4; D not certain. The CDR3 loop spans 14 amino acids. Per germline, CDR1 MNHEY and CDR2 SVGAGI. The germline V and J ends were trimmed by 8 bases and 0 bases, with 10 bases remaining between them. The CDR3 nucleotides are TGTGCCAGCTCTGGGAGCTCAACTAATGAAAAACTGTTTTTT. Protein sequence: CASSGSSTNEKLFF.

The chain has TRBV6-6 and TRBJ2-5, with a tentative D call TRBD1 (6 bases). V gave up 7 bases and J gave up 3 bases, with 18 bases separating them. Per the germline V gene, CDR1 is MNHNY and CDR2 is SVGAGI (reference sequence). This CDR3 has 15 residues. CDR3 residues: CASTLTGRREETQYF. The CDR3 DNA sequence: TGTGCCAGCACCCTCACAGGGCGAAGGGAAGAGACCCAGTACTTC.

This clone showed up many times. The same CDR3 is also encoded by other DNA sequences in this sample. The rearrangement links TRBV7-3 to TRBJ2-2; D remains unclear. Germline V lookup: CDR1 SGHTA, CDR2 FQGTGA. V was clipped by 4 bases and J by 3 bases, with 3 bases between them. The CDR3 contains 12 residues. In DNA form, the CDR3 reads TGTGCCAGCAGCTCAGACACCGGGGAGCTGTTTTTT. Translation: CASSSDTGELFF.

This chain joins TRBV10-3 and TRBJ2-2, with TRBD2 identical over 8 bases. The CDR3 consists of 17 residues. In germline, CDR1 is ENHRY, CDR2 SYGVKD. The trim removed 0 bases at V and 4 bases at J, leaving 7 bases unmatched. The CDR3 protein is CAISESSGLAFTGELFF. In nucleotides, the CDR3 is TGTGCCATCAGTGAGTCAAGTGGACTAGCTTTCACCGGGGAGCTGTTTTTT.

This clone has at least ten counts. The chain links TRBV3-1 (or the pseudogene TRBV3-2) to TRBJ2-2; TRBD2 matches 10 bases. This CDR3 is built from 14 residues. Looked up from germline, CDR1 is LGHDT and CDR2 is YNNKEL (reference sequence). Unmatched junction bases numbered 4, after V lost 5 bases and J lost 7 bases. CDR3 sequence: CASSSSGGNGELFF. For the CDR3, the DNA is TGTGCCAGCAGCTCTAGCGGGGGCAACGGGGAGCTGTTTTTT.

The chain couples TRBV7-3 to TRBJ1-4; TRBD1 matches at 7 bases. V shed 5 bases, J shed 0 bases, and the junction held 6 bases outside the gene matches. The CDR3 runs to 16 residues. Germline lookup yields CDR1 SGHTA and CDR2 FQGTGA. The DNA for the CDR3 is TGTGCCAGCAGCCGAGATACAGGGGCAACTAATGAAAAACTGTTTTTT. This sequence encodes CASSRDTGATNEKLFF.

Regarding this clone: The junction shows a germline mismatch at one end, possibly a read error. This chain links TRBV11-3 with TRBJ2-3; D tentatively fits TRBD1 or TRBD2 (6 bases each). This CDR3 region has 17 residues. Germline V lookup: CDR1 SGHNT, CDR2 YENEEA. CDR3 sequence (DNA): TGTGCCAGCAGTTTAGGGGGGACCAGCAGGGGTGCAGATACGCAGTATTTT. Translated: CASSLGGTSRGADTQYF.

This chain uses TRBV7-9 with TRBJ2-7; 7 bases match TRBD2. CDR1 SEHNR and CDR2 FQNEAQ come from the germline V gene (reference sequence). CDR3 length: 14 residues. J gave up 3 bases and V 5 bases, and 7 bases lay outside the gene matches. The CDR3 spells CASSQDGGNYEQYF. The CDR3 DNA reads TGTGCCAGCAGCCAAGACGGGGGGAACTACGAGCAGTACTTC.

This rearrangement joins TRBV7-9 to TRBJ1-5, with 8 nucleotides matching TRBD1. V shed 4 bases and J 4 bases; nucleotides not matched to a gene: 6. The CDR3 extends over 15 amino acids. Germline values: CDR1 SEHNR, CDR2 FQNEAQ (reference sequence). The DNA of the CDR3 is TGTGCCAGCAGCTCCTCGGGACAGGTTAATCAGCCCCAGCATTTT. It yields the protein CASSSSGQVNQPQHF. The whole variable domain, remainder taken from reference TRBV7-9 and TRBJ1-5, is DTGVSQNPRHKITKRGQNVTFRCDPISEHNRLYWYRQTLGQGPEFLTYFQNEAQLEKSRLLSDRFSAERPKGSFSTLEIQRTEQGDSAMYLCASSSSGQVNQPQHFGDGTRLSIL.